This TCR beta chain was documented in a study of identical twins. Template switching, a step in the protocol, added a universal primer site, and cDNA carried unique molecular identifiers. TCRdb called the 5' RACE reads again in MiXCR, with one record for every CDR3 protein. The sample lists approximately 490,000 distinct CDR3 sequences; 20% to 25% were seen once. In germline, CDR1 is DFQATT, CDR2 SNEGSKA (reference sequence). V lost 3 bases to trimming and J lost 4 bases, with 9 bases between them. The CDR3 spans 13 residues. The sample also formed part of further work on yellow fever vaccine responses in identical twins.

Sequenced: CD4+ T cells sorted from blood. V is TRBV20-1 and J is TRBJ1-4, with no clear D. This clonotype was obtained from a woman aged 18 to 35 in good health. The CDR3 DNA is TGCAGTGCTAGTTTCGGTAGTAATGAAAAACTGTTTTTT. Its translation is CSASFGSNEKLFF.